Below, 20 T cell receptor beta chains from the same sample are listed, as sequenced in a study of blood T cell repertoires in COVID-19. Assay: immunoSEQ multiplex PCR; the TCRdb copy retains only in-frame clones and omits some. The sample lists approximately 100,000 clones, nearly 90% seen once, with more than 4.5% in the top ten. The sample comprised peripheral blood. The source is a man aged 65-85 years with acute or convalescent COVID-19.

The V call is TRBV19, the J call TRBJ1-5, with TRBD1 as a possible D gene (6 bases). This CDR3 has 13 amino acids. Trimming took 8 bases from V and 3 from J, leaving 11 bases between them. CDR1 is LNHDA and CDR2 is SQIVND in the germline V gene (reference sequence). This CDR3 is CASSQGHNQPQHF. CDR3 DNA sequence: TGTGCCAGTTCACAGGGACACAATCAGCCCCAGCATTTT. Filled out from reference TRBV19 and TRBJ1-5, the complete variable domain reads DGGITQSPKYLFRKEGQNVTLSCEQNLNHDAMYWYRQDPGQGLRLIYYSQIVNDFQKGDIAEGYSVSREKKESFPLTVTSAQKNPTAFYLCASSQGHNQPQHFGDGTRLSIL.

The gene calls are TRBV18 and TRBJ2-7; D may be TRBD1 (5 bases). The V and J ends lost 2 bases and 3 bases respectively, with 8 bases between them. The CDR3 runs to 13 residues. Germline-derived CDR1 and CDR2 are KGHSH and LQKENI. CDR3 region: CASSPRGFYEQYF. Here the CDR3 DNA reads TGTGCCAGCTCACCAAGGGGATTCTACGAGCAGTACTTC.

This chain connects TRBV16 to TRBJ2-2, with D maybe TRBD2 (5 bases). Trimming shortened V by 4 bases and J by 3 bases, and 9 bases separated the two germline ends. Looked up from germline, CDR1 is KGHSY and CDR2 is FQNENV. The CDR3 totals 14 residues. The CDR3 sequence: CASSPTGYTGELFF. In DNA, the CDR3 is TGTGCCAGCAGCCCAACGGGGTACACCGGGGAGCTGTTTTTT.

This chain connects TRBV28 to TRBJ1-5; D not resolved. The CDR3 is 15 amino acids. Germline values: CDR1 MDHEN, CDR2 SYDVKM. Trimming pared 2 bases from V and 0 bases from J, leaving 8 bases between. The CDR3 here is CASSLVGYSNQPQHF. In nucleotides, the CDR3 is TGTGCCAGCAGTTTAGTGGGCTATAGCAATCAGCCCCAGCATTTT.

The chain carries TRBV5-4 and TRBJ1-1; possibly TRBD1 for D (5 bases). Germline CDR1 and CDR2: SGHNT and YYREEE (reference sequence). The CDR3 is made up of 15 amino acids. The V gene lost 2 bases and the J gene lost 2 bases, with 13 bases spanning the gap. CDR3 loop: CASSLRGEGNTEAFF. The CDR3 nucleotides are TGTGCCAGCAGCTTACGGGGGGAGGGTAACACTGAAGCTTTCTTT.

The chain has TRBV6-5 and TRBJ1-2; 7 nucleotides align to TRBD1. The V gene's germline CDR1 is MNHEY and CDR2 SVGAGI. After removal of 2 bases from V and 8 bases from J, the junction contained 8 bases not matched to a gene. The CDR3 extends over 14 amino acids. CDR3 DNA: TGTGCCAGCAGTTACGAGACAGGGAATGGGGGCTACACCTTC. Its protein is CASSYETGNGGYTF.

This chain joins TRBV19 and TRBJ1-1, with 7 bases matching TRBD1. CDR1 is LNHDA and CDR2 is SQIVND in the germline V gene (reference sequence). The CDR3 extends over 15 amino acids. With V trimmed by 8 bases and J by 1 base, 10 bases remained unmatched. The CDR3 sequence is CASGVRRTGNTEAFF. CDR3 DNA sequence: TGTGCCAGTGGAGTAAGGAGGACAGGGAACACTGAAGCTTTCTTT.

The chain carries TRBV5-4 and TRBJ1-2; D is unresolved. V lost 0 bases to trimming and J lost 3 bases, with 6 bases between them. The CDR3 contains 13 residues. Germline CDR1 SGHNT, CDR2 YYREEE (reference sequence). The DNA of the CDR3 is TGTGCCAGCAGCTTGGCCACGGACTATGGCTACACCTTC. Translated: CASSLATDYGYTF.

This chain joins TRBV7-3 and TRBJ2-2; 7 bases match TRBD2. Germline V gene sequence: CDR1 SGHTA, CDR2 FQGTGA. J was trimmed by 6 bases and V by 5 bases; bases with no gene match: 3. The CDR3 totals 13 residues. Here the CDR3 DNA reads TGTGCCAGCAGCGCTCTAGCGGCCGGGGAGCTGTTTTTT. Protein sequence: CASSALAAGELFF.

The J gene is TRBJ1-2, the V gene TRBV19; D is possibly TRBD1 (5 bases). Germline assignment: CDR1 LNHDA and CDR2 SQIVND (reference sequence). The CDR3 length is 16 residues. The V gene lost 6 bases and the J gene lost 4 bases, with 21 bases spanning the gap. The CDR3 is CASSQNGGGLGYGYTF. CDR3 coding DNA: TGTGCCAGTAGCCAAAACGGGGGGGGATTGGGCTATGGCTACACCTTC.

This chain connects TRBV5-1 to TRBJ1-1, with D perhaps matching TRBD1 (6 bases). The CDR3 is 15 residues long. Per germline, CDR1 SGHRS and CDR2 YFSETQ. V dropped 4 bases and J dropped 6 bases, with 19 bases sitting between them. Here the CDR3 DNA reads TGCGCCAGCAGCCTGGCTATTCGACAGGAACCTGAAGCTTTCTTT. This codes for CASSLAIRQEPEAFF.

V and J are TRBV9 and TRBJ1-2; 8 bases fit TRBD1. The CDR3 is 14 amino acids. The trim removed 2 bases at V and 1 base at J, leaving 1 base unmatched. Germline V gene lookup returns CDR1 SGDLS and CDR2 YYNGEE. The CDR3 here is CASSVDRGNYGYTF. CDR3 coding DNA: TGTGCCAGCAGCGTCGACAGGGGTAACTATGGCTACACCTTC.

This clone was counted only a few times. The rearrangement joins TRBV7-2 to TRBJ1-3; 9 bases fit TRBD1. Losses at the gene ends were 5 bases for V and 0 bases for J; bases not matched to a gene: 8. Germline V gene sequence: CDR1 SGHTA, CDR2 FQGNSA. The CDR3 contains 17 residues. Written as DNA, the CDR3 is TGTGCCAGCAGCCCCGGGACAGGGAGGCCCTCTGGAAACACCATATATTTT. Protein: CASSPGTGRPSGNTIYF.

CDR3 loop: CASRLTGAKTEAFF. CDR3 in DNA: TGTGCCAGCAGGTTGACAGGGGCTAAAACTGAAGCTTTCTTT. The genes are TRBV7-2 and TRBJ1-1, with 8 positions matching TRBD1. Germline V gene sequence: CDR1 SGHTA, CDR2 FQGNSA. With 6 bases clipped from V and 5 bases from J, the junction kept 8 bases outside the gene matches. The CDR3 contains 14 residues.

The chain uses TRBV7-3 and TRBJ1-4, with D maybe TRBD1 (6 bases). The CDR3 covers 16 residues. Germline CDR1 SGHTA, CDR2 FQGTGA. V lost 5 bases, J lost 8 bases, and 21 bases lay in between. CDR3 DNA: TGTGCCAGCAGCCTGAACCTGGTACAGGGTGGAGAAAAACTGTTTTTT. Amino acids: CASSLNLVQGGEKLFF.

This chain uses TRBV20-1 with TRBJ1-2; D is uncertain. Germline V gene data show CDR1 as DFQATT and CDR2 as SNEGSKA (reference sequence). The CDR3 sequence is 15 residues long. Trimming cost V 3 bases and J 3 bases, with 17 bases left between them. CDR3 amino acids: CSASIRAGEDYGYTF. The CDR3 DNA follows: TGCAGTGCTAGTATTAGGGCTGGGGAGGACTATGGCTACACCTTC.

The chain combines TRBV6-5 with TRBJ2-1; D may be TRBD2 (5 bases). Germline lookup yields CDR1 MNHEY and CDR2 SVGAGI. Trimming removed 5 bases at V and 5 bases at J, with 10 bases between. CDR3 length: 13 amino acids. The CDR3 nucleotides read TGTGCCAGCAGTCTAACTAGACACAATGAGCAGTTCTTC. It is translated as CASSLTRHNEQFF.

The sample holds one count of this clone. The rearrangement links TRBV9 to TRBJ2-1; 10 nucleotides match TRBD2. V lost 3 bases to trimming and J lost 3 bases; unmatched junction nucleotides: 3. The CDR3 is 15 amino acids. The germline CDR1 and CDR2 sequences are SGDLS and YYNGEE. CDR3 coding DNA: TGTGCCAGCAGCGACGCTAGCGGGGGCTACAATGAGCAGTTCTTC. It translates to CASSDASGGYNEQFF.

The chain combines TRBV13 with TRBJ1-2, with 9 nucleotides matching TRBD1. Germline CDR1 reads PRHDT; CDR2 reads FYEKMQ (reference sequence). V lost 5 bases to trimming and J lost 1 base; unmatched junction nucleotides: 8. The CDR3 is 16 residues long. The CDR3 DNA sequence: TGTGCCAGCAGCAGAAACGGACAGGGGTATAACTATGGCTACACCTTC. Amino acids: CASSRNGQGYNYGYTF. Full variable domain (rest looked up from reference TRBV13 and TRBJ1-2): AAGVIQSPRHLIKEKRETATLKCYPIPRHDTVYWYQQGPGQDPQFLISFYEKMQSDKGSIPDRFSAQQFSDYHSELNMSSLELGDSALYFCASSRNGQGYNYGYTFGSGTRLTVV.

This chain joins TRBV5-6 and TRBJ2-5; 8 nucleotides align to TRBD1. The CDR3 length is 13 residues. J lost 7 bases, V lost 4 bases, and 6 bases had no gene match. CDR1 is SGHDT and CDR2 is YYEEEE in the germline V gene. As DNA, the CDR3 is TGTGCCAGCAGCATGGACAGGGCGGCGACCCAGTACTTC. This sequence encodes CASSMDRAATQYF.